The 21 T cell receptor beta chains reported below all come from one sample, sequenced in a study of a mutant IDH1 vaccine in newly diagnosed glioma. Profiling relied on immunoSEQ multiplex PCR, and the TCRdb table lists in-frame clones only, not all of them. The sample lists about 120,000 clones; 80% were seen once. The antigens for these receptors are not known. Time point here: week 11, during vaccination. What each vaccine dose contained was 300 ug of mutant IDH1 20-mer peptide, accompanied by topical imiquimod. Sample: PBMCs, taken from a glioma patient whose treatment included an IDH1 peptide vaccine. All receptors derive from a man aged 35 to 55 with glioma.

V and J are TRBV25-1 and TRBJ2-5; 10 bases are shared with TRBD2. Unmatched junction bases numbered 1, after V lost 5 bases and J lost 1 base. Per the germline V gene, CDR1 is MGHDK and CDR2 is SYGVNS. The CDR3 consists of 14 residues. CDR3 loop: CASSLAGAQETQYF. CDR3 nucleotides: TGTGCCAGCAGTCTAGCGGGGGCCCAAGAGACCCAGTACTTC.

The chain links TRBV11-3 to TRBJ1-5; D remains ambiguous. Germline V gives CDR1 SGHNT, CDR2 YENEEA. V lost 1 base and J 0 bases, leaving 10 bases between the germline ends. This CDR3 has 16 amino acids. CDR3 sequence: CASSLGPYSSNQPQHF. CDR3 nucleotide sequence: TGTGCCAGCAGCTTAGGCCCCTACAGTAGCAATCAGCCCCAGCATTTT.

This chain connects TRBV5-5 to TRBJ1-1; D gene uncertain. V lost 4 bases and J 8 bases, leaving 12 bases between the germline ends. Germline CDR1 is SGHKS and CDR2 is YYEKEE (reference sequence). The CDR3 has 12 residues. The CDR3 spells CASSPGMREAFF. The CDR3 DNA is TGTGCCAGCAGCCCTGGGATGCGAGAAGCTTTCTTT. Complete variable domain (other parts from reference TRBV5-5 and TRBJ1-1): DAGVTQSPTHLIKTRGQQVTLRCSPISGHKSVSWYQQVLGQGPQFIFQYYEKEERGRGNFPDRFSARQFPNYSSELNVNALLLGDSALYLCASSPGMREAFFGQGTRLTVV.

The chain carries TRBV4-1 and TRBJ2-7; 7 nucleotides align to TRBD2. Germline lookup yields CDR1 MGHRA and CDR2 YSYEKL. V was pared by 0 bases and J by 2 bases, with 10 bases of the junction left unmatched. The CDR3 loop spans 17 amino acids. The CDR3 DNA reads as TGCGCCAGCAGCCAAGAATCGCGTAGCGGGCAACCCTACGAGCAGTACTTC. It translates to CASSQESRSGQPYEQYF.

This clone was counted a few times. The chain employs TRBV5-1 and TRBJ2-7, with 12 bases lining up with TRBD2. The junction had 6 bases not matched to a gene; V was cut back by 3 bases and J by 5 bases. The CDR3 totals 15 residues. CDR1 is SGHRS and CDR2 is YFSETQ in the germline V gene. CDR3 protein: CASSSTSGSIHEQYF. The CDR3 DNA follows: TGCGCCAGCAGCTCGACTAGCGGGAGTATCCACGAGCAGTACTTC.

The chain has TRBV11-2 and TRBJ1-3; no firm D call. The CDR3 contains 15 residues. Germline lookup yields CDR1 SGHAT and CDR2 FQNNGV. Between the trimmed V and J ends, which lost 1 base and 0 bases, there was a span of 7 bases. In DNA, the CDR3 is TGTGCCAGCAGCTTAGTTGTGGGCTCTGGAAACACCATATATTTT. Translated: CASSLVVGSGNTIYF.

The rearrangement links TRBV7-2 to TRBJ2-7; 15 bases align to TRBD2. Germline V gene lookup returns CDR1 SGHTA and CDR2 FQGNSA. This CDR3 is built from 16 residues. Losses at the gene ends were 5 bases for V and 4 bases for J; bases not matched to a gene: 6. The DNA of the CDR3 is TGTGCCAGCAGCCCCGGGACTAGCGGGGGGCTTTACGAGCAGTACTTC. Its protein product is CASSPGTSGGLYEQYF.

The V gene is TRBV2, the J gene TRBJ1-3; 8 bases map to TRBD1. Germline CDR1 and CDR2: SNHLY and FYNNEI. J lost 1 base, V lost 4 bases, and 9 bases had no gene match. The CDR3 runs to 17 residues. The CDR3 DNA is TGTGCCAGCAGTGTTGAGAGGGACAGGAGGTCTGGAAACACCATATATTTT. It codes for CASSVERDRRSGNTIYF.

V gene TRBV6-1 combines with J gene TRBJ2-7, with 10 bases matching TRBD2. Germline CDR1 MNHNS, CDR2 SASEGT. The V and J ends lost 0 bases and 5 bases, in that order; junction bases with no gene match: 10. The CDR3 is made up of 17 amino acids. CDR3 loop: CASSEALSSGSVHEQYF. The CDR3 bases are TGTGCCAGCAGTGAAGCGCTTTCTAGCGGGAGTGTCCACGAGCAGTACTTC.

This chain joins TRBV2 and TRBJ2-7, with 9 positions matching TRBD2. After removal of 8 bases from V and 1 base from J, the junction contained 30 bases not matched to a gene. The CDR3 covers 22 residues. The germline V gene has CDR1 SNHLY and CDR2 FYNNEI. The CDR3 sequence: CASFWPGQREPLASGDSYEQYF. In nucleotides, the CDR3 is TGTGCCAGCTTTTGGCCGGGACAAAGGGAACCCCTAGCTAGCGGGGATTCCTACGAGCAGTACTTC. Variable domain in full (rest from reference TRBV2 and TRBJ2-7): EPEVTQTPSHQVTQMGQEVILRCVPISNHLYFYWYRQILGQKVEFLVSFYNNEISEKSEIFDDQFSVERPDGSNFTLKIRSTKLEDSAMYFCASFWPGQREPLASGDSYEQYFGPGTRLTVT.

The CDR3 DNA follows: TGTGCCAGCAGCTTAGTAACCGGGGAGCTGTTTTTT. Amino acid sequence: CASSLVTGELFF. The genes are TRBV13 and TRBJ2-2; D is uncertain. CDR3 length equals 12 residues. The V gene lost 1 base and the J gene lost 5 bases, with 2 bases spanning the gap. Germline loops: CDR1 PRHDT, CDR2 FYEKMQ (reference sequence).

CDR3 sequence: CASTSIYNSPLHF. For the CDR3, the DNA is TGTGCCAGCACGTCCATTTATAATTCACCCCTCCACTTT. The chain is built from TRBV6-5 and TRBJ1-6, with D unclear. V was clipped by 7 bases and J by 4 bases, with 8 bases between them. From germline, CDR1 is MNHEY and CDR2 SVGAGI. The CDR3 runs to 13 residues.

This clone was counted a few times. The V gene is TRBV19, the J gene TRBJ2-5; TRBD2 is a possible D gene (5 bases). V lost 10 bases and J 2 bases, leaving 8 bases between the germline ends. From germline, CDR1 is LNHDA and CDR2 SQIVND (reference sequence). This CDR3 spans 11 amino acids. The CDR3 loop reads CATRGQETQYF. The CDR3 DNA follows: TGTGCCACCCGGGGACAAGAGACCCAGTACTTC.

The chain uses TRBV30 and TRBJ2-7; D is ambiguous. This CDR3 is 12 amino acids long. V dropped 4 bases and J dropped 4 bases, with 11 bases sitting between them. Germline V CDR1 and CDR2: GTSNPN, SVGIG (reference sequence). CDR3 sequence (DNA): TGTGCCTGGAACAAGGACCATTACGAGCAGTACTTC. This codes for CAWNKDHYEQYF.

Notes on this clone: The junction and the germline gene differ at one end; a read error may be behind it. This sample includes further DNA sequences coding for the same CDR3. The rearrangement uses TRBV4-3 and TRBJ2-3, with D tentatively TRBD2 (7 bases). Germline V CDR1 and CDR2: LGHNA, YSLEER. CDR3 length: 17 amino acids. The CDR3 reads CASSQAALAGAPDTQYF. CDR3 nucleotide sequence: TGCGCCAGCAGCCAAGCGGCCCTGGCGGGGGCTCCAGATACACAGTATTTT.

The chain links TRBV7-3 to TRBJ2-2, with 7 bases that match TRBD1. Germline V CDR1 and CDR2: SGHTA, FQGTGA. The CDR3 runs 13 residues. V shed 5 bases, J shed 6 bases, and the junction held 3 bases outside the gene matches. CDR3 sequence: CASSPTGAGELFF. The DNA for the CDR3 is TGTGCCAGCAGCCCCACAGGGGCCGGGGAGCTGTTTTTT.

V usage is TRBV5-4 and J usage is TRBJ2-3, with D hard to call. Germline V gene lookup returns CDR1 SGHNT and CDR2 YYREEE (reference sequence). Trimming left V 3 bases short and J 0 bases short, with 11 bases between. This CDR3 is built from 15 residues. CDR3 nucleotide sequence: TGTGCCAGCAGCTCAAGCAGAACTAGCACAGATACGCAGTATTTT. It is translated as CASSSSRTSTDTQYF.

This chain links TRBV15 with TRBJ1-1; 9 positions agree with TRBD1. Per germline, CDR1 LNHNV and CDR2 YYDKDF (reference sequence). This CDR3 region has 16 residues. The trim removed 3 bases at V and 4 bases at J, leaving 9 bases unmatched. CDR3 sequence (DNA): TGTGCCACCAGCAGGGGCCTTAGACAGGGGGGCACTGAAGCTTTCTTT. Translated: CATSRGLRQGGTEAFF.

The chain carries TRBV19 and TRBJ1-4; D call uncertain. The CDR3 is 16 residues long. Trimming took 3 bases from V and 5 from J, leaving 16 bases between them. Germline V CDR1 and CDR2: LNHDA, SQIVND (reference sequence). Here the CDR3 reads CASSIEGSAPNEKLFF. DNA for the CDR3: TGTGCCAGTAGTATTGAGGGTTCGGCGCCGAATGAAAAACTGTTTTTT.

V is TRBV7-6 and J is TRBJ2-7; perhaps TRBD2 as D (6 bases). The length of the CDR3 is 14 residues. Trimming took off 2 bases at V and 6 bases at J, with 14 bases between the two ends. The germline gives CDR1 SGHVS, CDR2 FNYEAQ. In DNA form, the CDR3 reads TGTGCCAGCAGCTTATCCGGGAGTGTCGGCGAGCAGTACTTC. Protein product: CASSLSGSVGEQYF.

The chain recombines TRBV9 with TRBJ1-5; tentative D call: TRBD1 (6 bases). This CDR3 has 13 residues. Germline V CDR1 and CDR2: SGDLS, YYNGEE. Between the trimmed V and J ends, which lost 3 bases and 4 bases, there was a span of 8 bases. The CDR3 here is CASSDTGNQPQHF. CDR3 bases: TGTGCCAGCAGCGATACAGGGAATCAGCCCCAGCATTTT.